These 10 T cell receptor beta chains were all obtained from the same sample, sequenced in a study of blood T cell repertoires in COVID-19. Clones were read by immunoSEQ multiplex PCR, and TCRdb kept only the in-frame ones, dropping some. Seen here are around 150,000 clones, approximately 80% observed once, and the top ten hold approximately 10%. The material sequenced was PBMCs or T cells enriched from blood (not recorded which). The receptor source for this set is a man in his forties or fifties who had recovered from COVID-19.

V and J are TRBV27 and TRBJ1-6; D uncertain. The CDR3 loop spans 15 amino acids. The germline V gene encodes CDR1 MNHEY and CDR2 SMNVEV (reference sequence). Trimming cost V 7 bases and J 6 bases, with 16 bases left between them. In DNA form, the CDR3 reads TGTGCCAGCACTCGGGATCAGGCCGGTAATTCACCCCTCCACTTT. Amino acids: CASTRDQAGNSPLHF.

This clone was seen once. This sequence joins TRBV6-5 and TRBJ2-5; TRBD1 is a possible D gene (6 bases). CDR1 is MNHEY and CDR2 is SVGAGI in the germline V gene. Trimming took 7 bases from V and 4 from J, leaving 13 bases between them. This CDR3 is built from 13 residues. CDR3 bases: TGTGCCAGCACACGGGACATGAGAGAGACCCAGTACTTC. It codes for CASTRDMRETQYF.

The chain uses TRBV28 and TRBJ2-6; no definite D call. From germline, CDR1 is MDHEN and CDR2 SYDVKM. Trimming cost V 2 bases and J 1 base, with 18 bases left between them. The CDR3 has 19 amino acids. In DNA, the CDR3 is TGTGCCAGCAGTTTAGACGGAGCGTATGATATTTCTGGGGCCAACGTCCTGACTTTC. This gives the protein CASSLDGAYDISGANVLTF.

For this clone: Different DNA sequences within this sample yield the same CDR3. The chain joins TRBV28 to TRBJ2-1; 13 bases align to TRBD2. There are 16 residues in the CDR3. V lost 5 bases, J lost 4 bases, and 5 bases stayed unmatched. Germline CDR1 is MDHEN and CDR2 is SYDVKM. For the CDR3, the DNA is TGTGCCAGCAGTCGACTAGCGGGGGGTCTATACAATGAGCAGTTCTTC. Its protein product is CASSRLAGGLYNEQFF.

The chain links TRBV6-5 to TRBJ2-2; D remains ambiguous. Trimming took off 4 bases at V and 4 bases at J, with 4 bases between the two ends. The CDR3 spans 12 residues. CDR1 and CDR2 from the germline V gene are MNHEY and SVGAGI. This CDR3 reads CASSSLTGELFF. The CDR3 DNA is TGTGCCAGCAGTTCCCTCACCGGGGAGCTGTTTTTT.

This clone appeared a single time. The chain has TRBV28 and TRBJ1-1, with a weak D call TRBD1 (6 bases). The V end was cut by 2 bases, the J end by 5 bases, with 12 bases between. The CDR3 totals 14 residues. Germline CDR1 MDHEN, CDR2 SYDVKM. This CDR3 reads CASSLVGASTEAFF. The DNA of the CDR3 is TGTGCCAGCAGTTTAGTGGGGGCAAGTACTGAAGCTTTCTTT.

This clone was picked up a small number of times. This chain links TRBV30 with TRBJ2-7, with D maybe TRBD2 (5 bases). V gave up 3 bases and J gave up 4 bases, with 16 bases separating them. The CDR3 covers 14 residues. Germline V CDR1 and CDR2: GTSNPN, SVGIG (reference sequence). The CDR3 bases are TGTGCCTGGAGAGAATTGGACTCGAGGTACGAGCAGTACTTC. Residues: CAWRELDSRYEQYF.

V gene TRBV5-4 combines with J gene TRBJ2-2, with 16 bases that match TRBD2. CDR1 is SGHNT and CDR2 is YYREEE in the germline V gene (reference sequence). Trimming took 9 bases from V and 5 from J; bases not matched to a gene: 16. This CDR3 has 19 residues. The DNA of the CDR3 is TGTGCCATCAAAGACGTCCCGGGACTAGCGGGAGGGGGGACCGGGGAGCTGTTTTTT. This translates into CAIKDVPGLAGGGTGELFF.

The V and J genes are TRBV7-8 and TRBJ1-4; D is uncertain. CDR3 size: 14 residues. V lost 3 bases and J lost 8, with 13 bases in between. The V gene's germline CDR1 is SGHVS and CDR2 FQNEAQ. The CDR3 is CASSFSGWGEKLFF. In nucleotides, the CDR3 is TGTGCCAGCAGCTTCAGCGGATGGGGAGAAAAACTGTTTTTT.

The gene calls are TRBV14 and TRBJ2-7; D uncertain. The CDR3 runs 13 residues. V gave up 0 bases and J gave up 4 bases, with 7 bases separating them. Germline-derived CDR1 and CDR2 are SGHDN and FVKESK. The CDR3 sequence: CASSQDTSYEQYF. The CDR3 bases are TGTGCCAGCAGCCAAGATACGAGTTACGAGCAGTACTTC.